This T cell receptor (beta chain) was documented in a study of T cell responses to AZD1222 COVID-19 vaccine (dated by TCRdb to the early 2020s). About the study as a whole: AZD1222 recipients given second doses at about 4 weeks or at about 12 weeks were pooled, since spike-specific TCR depth and breadth were not found to differ between the two schedules. TCR sequencing covered roughly 230 trial participants: 200 to 220 given two doses of AZD1222 and about 26 given two doses of MenACWY control vaccine. Enrollment into the trials was organized by age into subgroups of 18-55, 56-69 and 70-plus years, and those subgroups contained approximately 160, 26 and 62 TCR-sequenced participants, respectively.

The CDR3 regions of human TCRbeta chains were subjected to immunosequencing. The study's processing was this. TCRs in the repertoires were matched against a reference library of SARS-CoV-2-specific TCRs that had been generated with the MIRA antigen-specificity platform. Breadth was defined as the fraction of unique TCRs that were SARS-CoV-2-associated, and depth was defined as the fraction of total T cells that were SARS-CoV-2-associated. Using the MIRA data, each spike-specific TCR was assigned both to the spike region to which the TCR was reactive and to a CD4 or CD8 class. Log10-transformed breadth and depth values were compared by one-way ANOVA with Sidak's multiple comparisons tests. What TCRdb holds here is the immuneACCESS table cut down to in-frame rearrangements. Part of the clones is not present; checked against another copy, under half of the missing clones reflect an unresolved V gene, and the others are unexplained. Clonal size and the V and J genes are those of that table, whereas D and trimming came from the DNA. The sample includes approximately 190,000 clones, with approximately 91% observed a single time. The ten largest clones capture over 0.85% of the sample.

The junction shows trimming of 2 bases on V and 0 bases on J, plus 10 bases between the germline ends. The CDR3 runs 16 residues from the cysteine to the phenylalanine. CDR3 DNA only is kept here, 48 bases in frame from base 1. In the germline V gene, CDR1 corresponds to SGHDN and CDR2 to FVKESK. The time point label corresponds to: baseline before first vaccination. Vaccinee samples came from UK trials COV001 and COV002, including a single-blind randomized controlled phase 2/3 trial of AZD1222 (ChAdOx1 nCoV-19) in healthy adults. For TCRbeta chain sequencing, PBMC samples were collected from trial participants at day 0 and at day 28 after the second dose. This clone was observed a few times. This receptor's antigen is unknown. The sample holds no much larger clone one base away, and base qualities are not on file. Overall study results and their limits: CD4 TCRs associated with the vaccine covered the entire spike protein, and the dominant responses were in regions 160-218 and 743-854. After two AZD1222 doses, spike-specific TCR breadth and depth were significantly higher than at day 0 and than in MenACWY recipients. Nearly half of unique spike-specific TCRs reportedly recognized epitopes outside regions mutated in the B.1.351 and B.1.1.7 variants. Participants were mostly white British, with more females than males. The authors suggested clonal diversity may have been underestimated. Because no day 14 peak-response samples were available, the repertoires could be characterized only after the peak T cell response. In the small 56-69-year group, the increase in depth fell short of significance, most likely because of low power. Conclusions about previously exposed vaccinees are limited because only five to seven AZD1222 recipients were SARS-CoV-2 seropositive at baseline.

This sample comprised peripheral blood, obtained on day 0 of AZD1222 vaccination. This TCR was sampled from an adult in good health. This chain joins TRBV14 to TRBJ1-4; the D gene cannot be resolved reliably. The DNA is as follows: TGTGCCAGCAGCCAACGTCAGATTGCAACTAATGAAAAACTGTTTTTT. Translated, this is CASSQRQIATNEKLFF.